The 5 T cell receptor beta chains presented below share a single source sample, sequenced in a study of blood T cell repertoires in COVID-19. The assay was immunoSEQ multiplex PCR, and TCRdb's table has in-frame clones only and misses some. The table records 150,000 or so clones, roughly 88% of them present only once. The sample taken for sequencing was peripheral blood. These receptor sequences come from a woman between 45 and 60 years old in a cohort sampled during active or convalescent COVID-19.

The chain employs TRBV6-5 and TRBJ1-2; 7 bases fit TRBD1. Germline loops: CDR1 MNHEY, CDR2 SVGAGI. The CDR3 sequence is 15 residues long. V shed 5 bases, J shed 2 bases, and the junction held 8 bases outside the gene matches. The CDR3 DNA is TGTGCCAGCAGTCGTACCCTACAGGGGAACTATGGCTACACCTTC. This translates into CASSRTLQGNYGYTF.

The chain combines TRBV6-5 with TRBJ1-1, with D possibly being TRBD1 (5 bases). From germline, CDR1 is MNHEY and CDR2 SVGAGI. CDR3 size: 15 residues. The V gene lost 4 bases and the J gene lost 1 base, with 13 bases spanning the gap. The CDR3 sequence: CASSSLGLRNTEAFF. The CDR3 DNA follows: TGTGCCAGCAGTTCCCTGGGACTGAGGAACACTGAAGCTTTCTTT.

The J gene is TRBJ2-3, the V gene TRBV27; TRBD2 aligns across 12 bases. This CDR3 contains 15 residues. Germline lookup yields CDR1 MNHEY and CDR2 SMNVEV (reference sequence). Germline trimming cut 8 bases from V and 12 bases from J; bases unmatched to any gene: 15. The CDR3 DNA is TGTGCCAGCGAATTGTCTAGCGGGGGGGTGGCGAGACAGTATTTT. This translates into CASELSSGGVARQYF.

The chain has TRBV5-1 and TRBJ1-1; 8 nucleotides align to TRBD1. Germline V lookup: CDR1 SGHRS, CDR2 YFSETQ. The CDR3 is 18 residues long. The trim removed 2 bases at V and 2 bases at J, leaving 14 bases unmatched. Here the CDR3 reads CASSLPKEDRGANTEAFF. In DNA form, the CDR3 reads TGCGCCAGCAGCTTACCTAAGGAAGACAGGGGAGCCAACACTGAAGCTTTCTTT.

V is TRBV2 and J is TRBJ2-1; D is uncertain. This CDR3 region has 15 residues. Germline CDR1 and CDR2: SNHLY and FYNNEI. Trimming stripped 6 bases from V and 0 bases from J, with 12 bases between. CDR3: CASSPYPSSYNEQFF. The CDR3 DNA reads TGTGCCAGCAGCCCATACCCCAGCTCCTACAATGAGCAGTTCTTC. Full variable domain (outside the CDR3, taken from reference TRBV2 and TRBJ2-1): EPEVTQTPSHQVTQMGQEVILRCVPISNHLYFYWYRQILGQKVEFLVSFYNNEISEKSEIFDDQFSVERPDGSNFTLKIRSTKLEDSAMYFCASSPYPSSYNEQFFGPGTRLTVL.